These T cell receptor beta chains were read from a single sample in a study of T cells in Graves' hyperthyroidism and ophthalmopathy. TCRdb passed the multiplex PCR reads through MiXCR, listing each CDR3 protein once. The data hold under 750,000 distinct CDR3 sequences, with approximately 18% observed a single time. Sequences were obtained from blood. These receptors all come from a woman between 45 and 60 years old with Graves' hyperthyroidism that later progressed to Graves' ophthalmopathy. Both conserved end residues are part of each CDR3.

CDR3 protein: CASSSRDRVNTEAFF
V gene: TRBV7-9

CDR3 protein: CASRRGPHNEQFF
V gene: TRBV6-1

CDR3 protein: CASSLGRTGARNEQFF
V gene: TRBV5-1

CDR3 protein: CASSLDQGGHSPLHF
V gene: TRBV5-1

CDR3 protein: CASSQVHSWDTEAFF
V gene: TRBV4-1

CDR3 protein: CAWKLYDQPNTEAFF
V gene: TRBV30

CDR3 protein: CAWSFPGTSGGGETQYF
V gene: TRBV30

CDR3 protein: CASSFDRETQYF
V gene: TRBV27

CDR3 protein: CAWSVRRISHEQYF
V gene: TRBV30

CDR3 protein: CASSLSGLTEAFF
V gene: TRBV7-2

CDR3 protein: CASSPLRVTNEKLFF
V gene: TRBV7-9

CDR3 protein: CASSPGNHQGGYTF
V gene: TRBV18

CDR3 protein: CASSLRVPGTGDYGYTF
V gene: TRBV5-5

CDR3 protein: CASSLVAGNYGYTF
V gene: TRBV12-3/TRBV12-4

CDR3 protein: CSAELNRGRTEAFF
V gene: TRBV20-1

CDR3 protein: CASSHAGQSYGYTF
V gene: TRBV3-1

CDR3 protein: CASSLTGGQGYTF
V gene: TRBV19

CDR3 protein: CATSRDPSGEYEQYF
V gene: TRBV15

CDR3 protein: CASSPREYGYTF
V gene: TRBV7-2

CDR3 protein: CASRPSDGGELFF
V gene: TRBV12-5

CDR3 protein: CASSSGTRGGELFF
V gene: TRBV5-1

CDR3 protein: CVSSLSEGRTDTQYF
V gene: TRBV5-5

CDR3 protein: CSASPPATNEKLFF
V gene: TRBV20-1

CDR3 protein: CAWSEDSGASSPLHF
V gene: TRBV30

CDR3 protein: CASSRQANNDEAFF
V gene: TRBV13

CDR3 protein: CASSVRQTNQPQHF
V gene: TRBV13

CDR3 protein: CASSFSWGQGARNTEAFF
V gene: TRBV6-9

CDR3 protein: CASSQDEFLSGNTIYF
V gene: TRBV3-1

CDR3 protein: CASSPISLLTELFF
V gene: TRBV18

CDR3 protein: CASSLGTSGDSYEQYF
V gene: TRBV7-9

CDR3 protein: CASRTNGQPQHF
V gene: TRBV6-2/TRBV6-3

CDR3 protein: CASGFAAGKTGYGYTF
V gene: TRBV12-5

CDR3 protein: CASSQAAGGFGELFF
V gene: TRBV4-1

CDR3 protein: CASSLVQDYNEQFF
V gene: TRBV7-8

CDR3 protein: CASSLSGVAYEQYF
V gene: TRBV12-3/TRBV12-4

CDR3 protein: CSAASTTDTQYF
V gene: TRBV20-1

CDR3 protein: CASSYRTARGRSTDTQYF
V gene: TRBV6-5

CDR3 protein: CSARLGAQPQHF
V gene: TRBV20-1

CDR3 protein: CASSWTGGSVSTDTQYF
V gene: TRBV5-1

CDR3 protein: CASSAGFQPQHF
V gene: TRBV2

CDR3 protein: CASSLPPHGQYF
V gene: TRBV7-2

CDR3 protein: CASSMGGGPHEQFF
V gene: TRBV19

CDR3 protein: CSARVRQSGSYEQYF
V gene: TRBV20-1

CDR3 protein: CASSLRRGEGDDTQYF
V gene: TRBV7-9

CDR3 protein: CASSEGLTDYGELFF
V gene: TRBV2

CDR3 protein: CASSLAAQGGEKLFF
V gene: TRBV7-6

CDR3 protein: CASSVDPQGGYQETQYF
V gene: TRBV9

CDR3 protein: CASMGRQGGMNTEAFF
V gene: TRBV6-1

CDR3 protein: CASSLNRAYGYTF
V gene: TRBV27

CDR3 protein: CASSRGGQGVHEQYF
V gene: TRBV6-1

CDR3 protein: CAWSAGVSPLHF
V gene: TRBV30

CDR3 protein: CSARDYGHNQETQYF
V gene: TRBV20-1

CDR3 protein: CASSPPPHANTGELFF
V gene: TRBV18

CDR3 protein: CSASAGFTGELFF
V gene: TRBV20-1

CDR3 protein: CASSRLPGTEYGYTF
V gene: TRBV6-1

CDR3 protein: CASNQQGIQETQYF
V gene: TRBV6-1

CDR3 protein: CASSFIENTEAFF
V gene: TRBV5-1

CDR3 protein: CSASTRTNYGYTF
V gene: TRBV20-1